The TCR beta chain described here comes from a study of T cell repertoires and Cas9 in healthy adults. As for the study in general: CD4 and CD8 compartments: SpCas9-reactive T cells profiled for potency, cytotoxicity, lineage. Study observations and caveats: In vitro, SpCas9-reactive Tregs were reported to curb effector T cell proliferation and function.

Measured with immunoSEQ multiplex PCR; TCRdb has only the in-frame clones, and not every one. The table shows 20,000 to 25,000 clones, with about 89% occurring only once. The V end lost 2 bases, the J end lost 3 bases, and 7 bases lay between the germline ends. This CDR3 is 13 amino acids long. Germline lookup yields CDR1 KGHSH and CDR2 LQKENI. Remarks on this clone: As yet, its antigen is unknown.

Specimen: CD4+ effector T cells (CD127+, CD25-, CD137-, CD154-) from PBMCs; culture status not recorded. This receptor was taken from a human donor in good health. J is TRBJ1-1 and V is TRBV18; D is unclear. The CDR3: CASSPVRDTEAFF. CDR3 DNA: TGTGCCAGCTCACCAGTACGGGACACTGAAGCTTTCTTT.